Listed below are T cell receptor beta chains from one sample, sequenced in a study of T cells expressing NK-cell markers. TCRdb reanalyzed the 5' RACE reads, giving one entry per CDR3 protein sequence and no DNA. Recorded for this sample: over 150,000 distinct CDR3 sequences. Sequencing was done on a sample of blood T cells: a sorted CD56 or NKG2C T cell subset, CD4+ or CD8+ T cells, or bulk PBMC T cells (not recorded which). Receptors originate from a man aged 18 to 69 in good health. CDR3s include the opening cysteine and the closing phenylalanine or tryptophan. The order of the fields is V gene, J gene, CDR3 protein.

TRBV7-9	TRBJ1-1	CASSLGSMDGEAFF
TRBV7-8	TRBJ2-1	CASSRSSGRNEQFF
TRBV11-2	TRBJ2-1	CASSHPWGESSYNEQFF
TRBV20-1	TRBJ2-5	CSATPQAETQETQYF
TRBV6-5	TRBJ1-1	CASSYDRGRIEDTEAFF
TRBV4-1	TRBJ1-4	CASSHAIGAGEKLFF
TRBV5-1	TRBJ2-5	CASTPSITGGLETQYF
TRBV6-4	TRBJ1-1	CASSATDGGNTEAFF
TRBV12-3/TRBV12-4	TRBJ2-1	CASSLVPPGFHNEQFF
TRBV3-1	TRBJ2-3	CASSQELRVSGTDTQYF
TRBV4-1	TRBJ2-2	CASSQEPWGDNTGELFF
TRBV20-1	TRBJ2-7	CSARTSSGEFSSYEQYF
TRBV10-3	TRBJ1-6	CAISSRQDNSPLHF
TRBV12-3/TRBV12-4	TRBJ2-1	CASESGSDNEQFF
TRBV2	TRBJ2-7	CASRFLPGQGFYEQYF
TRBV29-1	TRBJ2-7	CSAGQNYEQYF
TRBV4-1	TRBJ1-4	CASSQSGTDNEKLFF
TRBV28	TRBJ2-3	CASSLNPPYTQYF
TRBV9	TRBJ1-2	CASSVNSGSGYGYTF
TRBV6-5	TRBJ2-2	CASSYLKGRGELFF
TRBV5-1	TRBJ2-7	CASSFSVGHATYEQYF
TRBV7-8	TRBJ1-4	CASSQLRGANEKLFF
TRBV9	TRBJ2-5	CASSVGSSGEETQYF
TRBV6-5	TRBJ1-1	CASSYGQTEAFF
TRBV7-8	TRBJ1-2	CASSLEQGEAYYGYTF
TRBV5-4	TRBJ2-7	CASSLHPPPYEQYF
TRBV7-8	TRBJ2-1	CASSLRSGGSEQFF
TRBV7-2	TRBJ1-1	CASSLGTGGGTEAFF
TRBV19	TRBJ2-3	CASSTRGKDTQYF
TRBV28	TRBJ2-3	CASSLLRLAGDTDTQYF
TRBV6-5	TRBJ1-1	CASSSEQDTNTEAFF
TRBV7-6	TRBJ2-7	CASSLARDLSSYEQYF
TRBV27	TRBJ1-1	CASSSLVGNGMNTEAFF